This TCR beta chain was observed in a study of early T cells in non-severe SARS-CoV-2 infection. General observations from the study: VDJdb matching skewed toward anti-spike CD8 responses, missing private and CD4 specificities.

Unique molecular identifiers were added to individual cDNA molecules. A single record per CDR3 protein comes from TCRdb applying MiXCR to the 5' RACE reads. The data show tens of thousands of distinct CDR3 sequences, around 5% seen once. CDR1 is MGHRA, CDR2 YSYEKL, per germline. This CDR3 contains 14 residues. The germline V and J ends were trimmed by 1 base and 8 bases, with 13 bases remaining between them. This clonotype was recorded at least ten times. Its antigen remains unknown. Sequencing was done on a sample of whole blood. The chain couples TRBV4-1 to TRBJ2-3; the D is unclear. This receptor was obtained from an adult who was a healthcare worker with PCR-confirmed SARS-CoV-2 infection or an uninfected control (not recorded which). The CDR3 is CASSQVATEPTQYF. The CDR3 region has the DNA TGCGCCAGCAGCCAAGTCGCCACCGAGCCTACGCAGTATTTT.